The TCR beta chain under discussion was sequenced for a study of T cell repertoires and HLA-DP antigens. Study at large: CD4+ T cells were cocultured with HeLa cells expressing HLA-DP. Two male donors and one female donor spanned ages 18-to-29 through 60-to-69. Sorted CD137+CD4+ samples averaged approximately 230 ng DNA; pre-culture CD4+ samples, 1,000 to 1,500 ng.

As to this clone: Its antigen remains unidentified.

Using immunoSEQ multiplex PCR, the repertoire was profiled, and TCRdb retains in-frame clones only, with some absent. The sample has about 73,000 clones, over 75% seen once. The CDR3 has 15 residues. Germline V gives CDR1 LGHNA, CDR2 YSLEER. V shed 4 bases and J shed 0 bases, with 10 bases lying between them. This sequence originates from a man between 60 and 70 years old in good health and CMV-seronegative. V and J are TRBV4-3 and TRBJ1-3; D unclear. The sequenced sample consisted of CD4+ T cells from PBMCs. The CDR3 DNA sequence: TGCGCCAGCAGCCCCATGGTATACTCTGGAAACACCATATATTTT. Translating gives CASSPMVYSGNTIYF.